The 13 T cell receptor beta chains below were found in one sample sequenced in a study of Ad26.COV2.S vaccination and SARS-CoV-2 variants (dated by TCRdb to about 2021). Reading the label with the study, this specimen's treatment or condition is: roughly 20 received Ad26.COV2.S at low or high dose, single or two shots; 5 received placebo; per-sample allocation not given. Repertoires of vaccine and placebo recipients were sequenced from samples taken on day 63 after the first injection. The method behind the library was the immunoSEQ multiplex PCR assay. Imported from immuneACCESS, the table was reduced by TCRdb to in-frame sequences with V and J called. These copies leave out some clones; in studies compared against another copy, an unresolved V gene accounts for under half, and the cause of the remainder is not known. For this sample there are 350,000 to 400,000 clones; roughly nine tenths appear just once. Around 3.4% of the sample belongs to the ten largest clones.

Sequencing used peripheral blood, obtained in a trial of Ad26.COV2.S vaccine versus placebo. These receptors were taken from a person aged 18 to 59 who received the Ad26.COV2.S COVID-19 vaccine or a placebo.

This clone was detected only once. Here the CDR3 DNA reads TGTGCCACCAGTGGGAGACAGGGGGAAACCGGGGAGCTGTTTTTT. Protein: CATSGRQGETGELFF. The rearrangement uses TRBV24-1 and TRBJ2-2; TRBD1 matches at 9 bases. Germline values: CDR1 KGHDR, CDR2 SFDVKD. The CDR3 runs 15 residues. V lost 5 bases, J lost 5 bases, and 5 bases stayed unmatched.

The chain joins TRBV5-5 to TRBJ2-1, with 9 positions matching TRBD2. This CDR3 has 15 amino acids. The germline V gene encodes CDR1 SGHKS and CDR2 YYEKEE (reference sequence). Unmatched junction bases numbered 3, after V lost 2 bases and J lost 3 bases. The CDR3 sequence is CASSLVRGGYNEQFF. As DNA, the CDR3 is TGTGCCAGCAGCTTAGTGCGGGGGGGCTACAATGAGCAGTTCTTC.

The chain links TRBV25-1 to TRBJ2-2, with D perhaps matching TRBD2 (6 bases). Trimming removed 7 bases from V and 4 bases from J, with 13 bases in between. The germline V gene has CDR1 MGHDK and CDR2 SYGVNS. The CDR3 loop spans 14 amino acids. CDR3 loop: CASTLIGGTGELFF. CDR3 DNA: TGTGCCAGCACCCTGATCGGGGGCACCGGGGAGCTGTTTTTT.

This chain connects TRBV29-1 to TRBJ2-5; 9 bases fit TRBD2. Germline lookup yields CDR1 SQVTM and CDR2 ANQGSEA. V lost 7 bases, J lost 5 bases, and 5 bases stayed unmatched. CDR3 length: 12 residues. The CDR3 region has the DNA TGCAGCGCCGTCCTAGCGGGGGAGACCCAGTACTTC. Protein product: CSAVLAGETQYF.

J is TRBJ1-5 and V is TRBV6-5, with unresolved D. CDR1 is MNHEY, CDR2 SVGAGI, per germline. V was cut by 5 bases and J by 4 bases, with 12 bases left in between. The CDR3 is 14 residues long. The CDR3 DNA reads TGTGCCAGCAGTCTCACGGGTGGGAATCAGCCCCAGCATTTT. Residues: CASSLTGGNQPQHF.

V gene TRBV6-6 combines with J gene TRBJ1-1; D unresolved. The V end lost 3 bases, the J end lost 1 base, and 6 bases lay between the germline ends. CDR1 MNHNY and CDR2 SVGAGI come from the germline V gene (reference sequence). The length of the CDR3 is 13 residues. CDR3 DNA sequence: TGTGCCAGCAGTTATGATCGGAACACTGAAGCTTTCTTT. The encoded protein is CASSYDRNTEAFF.

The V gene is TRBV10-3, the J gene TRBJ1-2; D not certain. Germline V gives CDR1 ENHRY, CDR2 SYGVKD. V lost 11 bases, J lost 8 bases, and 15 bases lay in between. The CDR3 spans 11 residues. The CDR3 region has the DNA TGTGCCGCAACGAATAACGACGGCTACACCTTC. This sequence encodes CAATNNDGYTF.

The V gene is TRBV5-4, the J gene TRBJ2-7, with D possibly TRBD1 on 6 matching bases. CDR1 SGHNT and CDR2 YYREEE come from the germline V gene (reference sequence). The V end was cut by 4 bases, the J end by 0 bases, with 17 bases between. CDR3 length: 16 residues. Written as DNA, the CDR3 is TGTGCCAGCAGCCATGGACAGTCCGAGGGCTCCTACGAGCAGTACTTC. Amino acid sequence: CASSHGQSEGSYEQYF. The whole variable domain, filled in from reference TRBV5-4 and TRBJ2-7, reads ETGVTQSPTHLIKTRGQQVTLRCSSQSGHNTVSWYQQALGQGPQFIFQYYREEENGRGNFPPRFSGLQFPNYSSELNVNALELDDSALYLCASSHGQSEGSYEQYFGPGTRLTVT.

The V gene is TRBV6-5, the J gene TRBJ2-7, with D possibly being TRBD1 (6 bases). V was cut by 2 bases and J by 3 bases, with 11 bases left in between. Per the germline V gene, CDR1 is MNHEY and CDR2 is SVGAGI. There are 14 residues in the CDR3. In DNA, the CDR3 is TGTGCCAGCAGTTACAGGGGCAGGGGCTACGAGCAGTACTTC. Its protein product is CASSYRGRGYEQYF.

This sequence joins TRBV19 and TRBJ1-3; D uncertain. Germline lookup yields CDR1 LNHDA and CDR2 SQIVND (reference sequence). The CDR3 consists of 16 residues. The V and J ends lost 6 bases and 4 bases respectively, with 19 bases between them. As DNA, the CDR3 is TGTGCCAGTAGGCTCAGTACCTTCGGCTCGGGAAACACCATATATTTT. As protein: CASRLSTFGSGNTIYF.

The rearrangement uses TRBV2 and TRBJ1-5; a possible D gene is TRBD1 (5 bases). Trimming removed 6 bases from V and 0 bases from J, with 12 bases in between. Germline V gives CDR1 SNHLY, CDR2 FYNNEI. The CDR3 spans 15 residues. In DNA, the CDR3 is TGTGCCAGCAGATCGCAGGGATATAGCAATCAGCCCCAGCATTTT. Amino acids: CASRSQGYSNQPQHF.

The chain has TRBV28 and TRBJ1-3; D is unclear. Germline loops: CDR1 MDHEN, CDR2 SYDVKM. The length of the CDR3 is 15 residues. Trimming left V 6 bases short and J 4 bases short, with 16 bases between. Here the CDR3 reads CASSSPRARGNTIYF. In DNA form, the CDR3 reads TGTGCCAGCAGCTCCCCCCGGGCGCGAGGAAACACCATATATTTT.

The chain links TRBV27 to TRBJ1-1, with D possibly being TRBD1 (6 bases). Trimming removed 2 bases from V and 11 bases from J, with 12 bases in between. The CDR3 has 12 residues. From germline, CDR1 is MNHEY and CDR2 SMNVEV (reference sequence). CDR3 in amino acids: CASSLRGPQAFF. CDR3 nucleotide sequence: TGTGCCAGCAGTTTACGGGGGCCCCAGGCTTTCTTT.